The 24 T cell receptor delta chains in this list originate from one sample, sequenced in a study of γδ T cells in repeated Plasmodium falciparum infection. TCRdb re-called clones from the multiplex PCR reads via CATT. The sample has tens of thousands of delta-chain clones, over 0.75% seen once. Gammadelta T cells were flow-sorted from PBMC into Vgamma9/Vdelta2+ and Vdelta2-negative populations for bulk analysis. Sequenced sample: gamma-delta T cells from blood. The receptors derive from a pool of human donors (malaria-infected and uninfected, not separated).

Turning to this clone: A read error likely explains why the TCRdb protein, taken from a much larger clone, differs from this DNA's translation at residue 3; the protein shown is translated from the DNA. CDR3 nucleotide sequence: TGTGCCCGTGACCCCCTACTACAAGGGGCTGGGGGACCCGTTAAACTCATCTTT. Residues: CARDPLLQGAGGPVKLIF. The genes are TRDV2 and TRDJ1, with 8 bases lining up with TRDD3. The J gene, left out of TCRdb, was set here by checking the DNA against germline. The CDR3 loop spans 18 amino acids. Germline CDR1 GEAIGNYY, CDR2 EKD.

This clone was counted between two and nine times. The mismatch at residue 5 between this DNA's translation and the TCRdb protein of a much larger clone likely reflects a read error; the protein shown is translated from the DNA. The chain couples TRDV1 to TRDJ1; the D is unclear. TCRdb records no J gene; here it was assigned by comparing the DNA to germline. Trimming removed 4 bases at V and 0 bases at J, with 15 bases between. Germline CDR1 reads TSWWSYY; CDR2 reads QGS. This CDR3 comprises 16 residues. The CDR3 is CALGAAPTQYTDKLIF. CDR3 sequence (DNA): TGTGCTCTTGGGGCCGCTCCCACCCAGTACACCGATAAACTCATCTTT.

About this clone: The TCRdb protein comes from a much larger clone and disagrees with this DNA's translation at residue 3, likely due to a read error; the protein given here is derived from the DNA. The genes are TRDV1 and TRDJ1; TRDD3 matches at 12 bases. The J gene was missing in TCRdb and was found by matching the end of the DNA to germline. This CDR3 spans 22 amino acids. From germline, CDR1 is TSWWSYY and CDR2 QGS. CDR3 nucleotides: TGTGCTCCTGGGGAACTGCCCAAGGCCTTCCTAGTACTGGGGGATACCCCCGATAAACTCATCTTT. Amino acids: CAPGELPKAFLVLGDTPDKLIF.

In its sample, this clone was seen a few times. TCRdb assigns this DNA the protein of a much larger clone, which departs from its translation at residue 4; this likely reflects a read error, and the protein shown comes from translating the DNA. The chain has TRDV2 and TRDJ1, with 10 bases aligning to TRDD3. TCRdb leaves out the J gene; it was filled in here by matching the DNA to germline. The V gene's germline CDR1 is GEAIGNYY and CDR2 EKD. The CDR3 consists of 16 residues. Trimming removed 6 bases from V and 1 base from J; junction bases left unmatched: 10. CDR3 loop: CACYSLGDSATDKLIF. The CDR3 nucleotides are TGTGCCTGTTACTCACTGGGGGATTCAGCCACCGATAAACTCATCTTT.

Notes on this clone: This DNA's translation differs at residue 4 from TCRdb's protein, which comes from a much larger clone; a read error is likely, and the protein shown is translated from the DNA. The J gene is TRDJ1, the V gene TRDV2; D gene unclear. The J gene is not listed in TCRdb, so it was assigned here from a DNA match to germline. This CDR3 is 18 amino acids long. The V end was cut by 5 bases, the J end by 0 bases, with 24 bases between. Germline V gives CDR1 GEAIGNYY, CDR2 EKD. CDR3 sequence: CACVTLHARSEYTDKLIF. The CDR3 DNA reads TGTGCCTGTGTCACTTTGCACGCGCGGAGTGAGTACACCGATAAACTCATCTTT.

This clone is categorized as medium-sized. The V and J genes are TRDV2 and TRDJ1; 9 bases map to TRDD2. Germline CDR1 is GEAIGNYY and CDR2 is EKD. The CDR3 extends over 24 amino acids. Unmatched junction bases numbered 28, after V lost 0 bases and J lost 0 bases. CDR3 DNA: TGTGCCTGTGACACCAGGGCCGCCAGGCCTTCCTACACCAAGATGGGGGCTGACACCGATAAACTCATCTTT. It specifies CACDTRAARPSYTKMGADTDKLIF.

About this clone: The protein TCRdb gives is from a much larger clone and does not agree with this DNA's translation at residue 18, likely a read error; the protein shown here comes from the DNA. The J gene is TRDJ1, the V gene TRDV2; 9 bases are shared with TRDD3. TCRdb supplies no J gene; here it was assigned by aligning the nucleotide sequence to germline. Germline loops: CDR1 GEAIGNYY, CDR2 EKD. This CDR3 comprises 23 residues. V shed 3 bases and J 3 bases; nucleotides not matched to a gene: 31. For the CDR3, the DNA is TGTGCCTGTGACCTTCGCCATCTAGAGAATTTACTGGGGGACACACCCCGCCCCGATAAACTCATCTTT. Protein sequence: CACDLRHLENLLGDTPRPDKLIF.

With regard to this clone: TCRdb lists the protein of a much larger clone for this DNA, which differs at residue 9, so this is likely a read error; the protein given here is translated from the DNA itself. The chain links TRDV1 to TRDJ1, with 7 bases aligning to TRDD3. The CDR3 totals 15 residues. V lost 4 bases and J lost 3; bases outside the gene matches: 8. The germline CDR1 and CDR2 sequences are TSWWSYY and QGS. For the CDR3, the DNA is TGTGCTCTTGGGGTCCCGGGGGATGCAGCCGATAAACTCATCTTT. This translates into CALGVPGDAADKLIF.

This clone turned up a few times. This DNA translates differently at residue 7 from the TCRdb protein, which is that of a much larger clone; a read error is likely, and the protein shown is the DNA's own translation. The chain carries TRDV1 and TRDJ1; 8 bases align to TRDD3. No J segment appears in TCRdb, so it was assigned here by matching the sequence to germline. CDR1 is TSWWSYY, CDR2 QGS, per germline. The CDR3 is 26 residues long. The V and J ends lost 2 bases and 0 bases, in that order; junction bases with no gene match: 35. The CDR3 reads CALGEAEGLLGTQTILGAVNTDKLIF. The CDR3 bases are TGTGCTCTTGGGGAAGCTGAAGGTCTCCTGGGTACACAGACGATACTGGGGGCTGTTAACACCGATAAACTCATCTTT.

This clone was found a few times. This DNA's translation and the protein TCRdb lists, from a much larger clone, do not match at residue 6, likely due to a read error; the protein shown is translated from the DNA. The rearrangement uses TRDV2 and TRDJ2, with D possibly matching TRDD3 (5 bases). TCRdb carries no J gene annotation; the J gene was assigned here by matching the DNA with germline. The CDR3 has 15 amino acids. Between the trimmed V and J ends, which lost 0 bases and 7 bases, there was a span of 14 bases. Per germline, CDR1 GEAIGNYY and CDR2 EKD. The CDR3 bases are TGTGCCTGTGACACCGAGGGATCGGAAAAAGCACAACTCTTCTTT. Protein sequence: CACDTEGSEKAQLFF.

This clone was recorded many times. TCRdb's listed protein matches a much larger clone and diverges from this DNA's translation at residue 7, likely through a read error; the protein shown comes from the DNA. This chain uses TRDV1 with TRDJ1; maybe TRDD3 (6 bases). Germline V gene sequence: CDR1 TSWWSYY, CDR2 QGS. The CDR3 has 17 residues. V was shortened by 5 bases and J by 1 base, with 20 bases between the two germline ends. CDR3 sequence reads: CALGSIQGWGVTDKLIF. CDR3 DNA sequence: TGTGCTCTTGGGTCAATTCAAGGGTGGGGGGTCACCGATAAACTCATCTTT.

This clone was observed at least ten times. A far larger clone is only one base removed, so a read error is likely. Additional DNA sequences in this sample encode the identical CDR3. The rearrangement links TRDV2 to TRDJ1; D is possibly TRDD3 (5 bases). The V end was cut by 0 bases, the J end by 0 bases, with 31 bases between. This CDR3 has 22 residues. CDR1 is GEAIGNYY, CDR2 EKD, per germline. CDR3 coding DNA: TGTGCCTGTGACACCGTTTCCAGGGGGTCAGTACCGGTTTATCTAGACACCGATAAACTCATCTTT. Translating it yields CACDTVSRGSVPVYLDTDKLIF.

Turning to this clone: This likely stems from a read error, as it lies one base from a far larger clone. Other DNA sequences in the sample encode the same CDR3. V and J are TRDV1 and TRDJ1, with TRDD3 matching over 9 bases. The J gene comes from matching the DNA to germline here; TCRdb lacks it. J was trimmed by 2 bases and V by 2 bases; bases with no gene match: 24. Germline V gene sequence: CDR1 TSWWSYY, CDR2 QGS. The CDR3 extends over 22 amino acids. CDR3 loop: CALGESFSSSLLGDTGTDKLIF. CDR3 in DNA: TGTGCTCTTGGGGAATCCTTCTCTTCCTCGCTACTGGGGGACACTGGGACCGATAAACTCATCTTT.

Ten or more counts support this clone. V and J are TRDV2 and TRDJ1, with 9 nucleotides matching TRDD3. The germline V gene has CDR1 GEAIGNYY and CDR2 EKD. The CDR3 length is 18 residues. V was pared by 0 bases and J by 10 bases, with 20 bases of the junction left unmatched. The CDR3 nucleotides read TGTGCCTGTGACACCGTTACCAATTTAAGAGGGGATACGTCGGGACTCATCTTT. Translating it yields CACDTVTNLRGDTSGLIF.

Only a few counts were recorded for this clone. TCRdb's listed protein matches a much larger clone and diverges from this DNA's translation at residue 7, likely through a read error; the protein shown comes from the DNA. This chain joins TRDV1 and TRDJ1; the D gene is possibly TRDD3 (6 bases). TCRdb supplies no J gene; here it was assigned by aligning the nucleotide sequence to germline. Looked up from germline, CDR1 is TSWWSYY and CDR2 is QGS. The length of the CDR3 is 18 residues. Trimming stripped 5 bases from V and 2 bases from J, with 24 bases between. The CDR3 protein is CALGKANVGASGTDKLIF. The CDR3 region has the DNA TGTGCTCTTGGGAAAGCTAACGTGGGGGCCTCGGGGACCGATAAACTCATCTTT.

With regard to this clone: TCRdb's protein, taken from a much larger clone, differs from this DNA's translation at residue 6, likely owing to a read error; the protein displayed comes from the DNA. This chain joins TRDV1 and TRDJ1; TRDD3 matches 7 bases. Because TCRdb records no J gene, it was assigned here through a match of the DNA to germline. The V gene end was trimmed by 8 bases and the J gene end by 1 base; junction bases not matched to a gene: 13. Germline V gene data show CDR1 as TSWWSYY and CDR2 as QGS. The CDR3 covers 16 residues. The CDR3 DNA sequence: TGTGCTCTTAGGAAACGGGGGATTTATGGCACCGATAAACTCATCTTT. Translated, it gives CALRKRGIYGTDKLIF.

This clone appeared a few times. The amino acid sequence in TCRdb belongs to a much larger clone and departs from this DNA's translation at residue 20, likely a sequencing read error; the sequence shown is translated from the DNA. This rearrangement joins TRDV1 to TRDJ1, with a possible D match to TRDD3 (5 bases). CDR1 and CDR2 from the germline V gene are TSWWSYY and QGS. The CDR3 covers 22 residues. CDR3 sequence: CALGEPPDSTGTRPILADKHIF. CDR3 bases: TGTGCTCTTGGGGAACCCCCGGATTCCACGGGGACTAGGCCGATTTTGGCCGATAAACACATCTTT.

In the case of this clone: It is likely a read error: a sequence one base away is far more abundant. This CDR3 is CALGEIYIPSYIFFWGILVTDKLIF. CDR3 sequence (DNA): TGTGCCCTTGGGGAAATCTACATCCCTTCCTATATTTTCTTCTGGGGGATACTTGTCACCGATAAACTCATCTTT. This chain links TRDV1 with TRDJ1; TRDD3 agrees at 11 bases. TCRdb offers no J gene call, so here the DNA was matched to germline to obtain one. The CDR3 loop spans 25 amino acids. Per the germline V gene, CDR1 is TSWWSYY and CDR2 is QGS.

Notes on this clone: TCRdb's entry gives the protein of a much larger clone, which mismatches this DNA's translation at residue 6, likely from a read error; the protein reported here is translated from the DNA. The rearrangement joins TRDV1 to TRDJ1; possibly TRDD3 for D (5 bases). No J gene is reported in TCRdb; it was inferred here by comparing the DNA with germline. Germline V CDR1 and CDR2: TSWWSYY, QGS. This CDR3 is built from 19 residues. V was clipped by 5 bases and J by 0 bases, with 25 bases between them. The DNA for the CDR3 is TGTGCTCTTGGGAGACATTCCAAACAGGTGGGGACTTACACCGATAAACTCATCTTT. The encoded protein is CALGRHSKQVGTYTDKLIF.

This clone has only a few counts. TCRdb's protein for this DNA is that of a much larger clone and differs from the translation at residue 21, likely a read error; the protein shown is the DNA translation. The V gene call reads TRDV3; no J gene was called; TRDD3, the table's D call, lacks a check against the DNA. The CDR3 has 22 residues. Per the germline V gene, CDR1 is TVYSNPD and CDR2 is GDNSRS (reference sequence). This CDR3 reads CACKLPIPSYWGIRVDTDKLTF. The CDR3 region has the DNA TGTGCCTGCAAACTTCCTATCCCCTCGTACTGGGGGATAAGAGTGGACACCGATAAACTCACCTTT.

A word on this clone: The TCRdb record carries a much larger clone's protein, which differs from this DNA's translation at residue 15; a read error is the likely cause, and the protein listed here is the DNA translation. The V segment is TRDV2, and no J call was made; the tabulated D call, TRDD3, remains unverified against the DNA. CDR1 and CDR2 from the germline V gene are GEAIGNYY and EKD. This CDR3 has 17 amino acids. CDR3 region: CACDPLGDMDYTDKHIF. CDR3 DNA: TGTGCCTGTGACCCGTTGGGGGATATGGACTACACCGATAAACACATCTTT.

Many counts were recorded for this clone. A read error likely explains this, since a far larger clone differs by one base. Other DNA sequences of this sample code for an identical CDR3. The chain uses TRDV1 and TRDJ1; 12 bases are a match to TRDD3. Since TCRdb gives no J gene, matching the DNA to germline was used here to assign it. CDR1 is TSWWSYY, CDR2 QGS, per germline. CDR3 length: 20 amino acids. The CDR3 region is CALGISFFLGDTVGLDKLIF. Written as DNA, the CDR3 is TGCGCTCTTGGGATATCCTTCTTCCTGGGGGATACGGTGGGGCTTGATAAACTCATCTTT.

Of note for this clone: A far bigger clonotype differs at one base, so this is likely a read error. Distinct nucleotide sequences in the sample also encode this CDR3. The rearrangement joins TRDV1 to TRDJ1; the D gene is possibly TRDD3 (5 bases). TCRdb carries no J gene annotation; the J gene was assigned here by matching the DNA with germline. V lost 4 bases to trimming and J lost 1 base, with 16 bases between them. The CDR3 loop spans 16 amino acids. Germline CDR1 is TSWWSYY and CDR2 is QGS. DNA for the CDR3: TGTGCTCTTGGGGTCCCGGGGACTCTCTTCACCGATAAACTCATCTTT. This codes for CALGVPGTLFTDKLIF.

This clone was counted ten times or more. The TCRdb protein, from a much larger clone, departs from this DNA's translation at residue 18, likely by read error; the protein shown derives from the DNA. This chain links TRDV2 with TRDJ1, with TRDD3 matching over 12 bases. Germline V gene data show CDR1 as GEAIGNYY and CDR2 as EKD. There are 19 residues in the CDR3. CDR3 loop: CACDTGIWGIRGYTDKLTF. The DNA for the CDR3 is TGTGCCTGTGACACCGGGATCTGGGGGATACGCGGGTACACCGATAAACTCACCTTT.